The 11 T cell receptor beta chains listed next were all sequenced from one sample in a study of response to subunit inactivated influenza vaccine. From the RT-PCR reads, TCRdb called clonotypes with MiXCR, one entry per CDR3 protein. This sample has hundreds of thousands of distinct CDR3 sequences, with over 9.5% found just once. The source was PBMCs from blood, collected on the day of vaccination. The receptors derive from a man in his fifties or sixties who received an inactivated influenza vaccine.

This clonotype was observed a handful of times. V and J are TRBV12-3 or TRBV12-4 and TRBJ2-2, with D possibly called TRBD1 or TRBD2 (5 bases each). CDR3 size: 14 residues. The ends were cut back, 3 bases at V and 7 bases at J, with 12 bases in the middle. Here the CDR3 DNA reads TGTGCCAGCAGTTTTAGTAATGGGGGCGGGGAGCTGTTTTTT. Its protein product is CASSFSNGGGELFF.

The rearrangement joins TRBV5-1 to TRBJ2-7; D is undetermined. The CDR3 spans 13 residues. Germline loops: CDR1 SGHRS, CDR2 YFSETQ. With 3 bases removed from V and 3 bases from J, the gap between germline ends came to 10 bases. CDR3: CASSWSSNYEQYF. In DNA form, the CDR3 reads TGCGCCAGCAGCTGGTCGAGCAACTACGAGCAGTACTTC.

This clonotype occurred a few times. CDR3 sequence reads: CAWSLRGDTQYF. CDR3 DNA: TGTGCCTGGAGCCTAAGGGGAGATACGCAGTATTTT. The chain joins TRBV30 to TRBJ2-3; a possible D gene is TRBD1 (5 bases). CDR1 GTSNPN and CDR2 SVGIG come from the germline V gene (reference sequence). The V gene lost 3 bases and the J gene lost 5 bases, with 9 bases spanning the gap. CDR3 length: 12 amino acids.

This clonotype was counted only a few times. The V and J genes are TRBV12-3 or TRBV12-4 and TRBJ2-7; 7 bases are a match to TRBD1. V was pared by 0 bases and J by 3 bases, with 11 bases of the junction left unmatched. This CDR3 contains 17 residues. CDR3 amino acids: CASSLAPQGSRGYEQYF. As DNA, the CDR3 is TGTGCCAGCAGTTTAGCCCCACAGGGGTCAAGGGGCTACGAGCAGTACTTC.

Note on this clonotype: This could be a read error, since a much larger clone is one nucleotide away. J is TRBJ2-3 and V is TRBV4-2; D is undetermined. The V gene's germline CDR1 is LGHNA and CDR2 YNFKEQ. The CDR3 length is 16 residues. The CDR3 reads CAISQVMAGVTDTQYF. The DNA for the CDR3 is TGTGCCATCAGCCAAGTGATGGCAGGAGTTACAGATACGCAGTATTTT.

CDR3 sequence reads: CASSQDWGGNTGELFF. The CDR3 nucleotides are TGCGCCAGCAGCCAAGATTGGGGCGGGAACACCGGGGAGCTGTTTTTT. The chain joins TRBV4-3 to TRBJ2-2; tentative D call: TRBD1 (5 bases). The CDR3 is 16 residues long. V was cut by 0 bases and J by 1 base, with 9 bases left in between. Germline loops: CDR1 LGHNA, CDR2 YSLEER.

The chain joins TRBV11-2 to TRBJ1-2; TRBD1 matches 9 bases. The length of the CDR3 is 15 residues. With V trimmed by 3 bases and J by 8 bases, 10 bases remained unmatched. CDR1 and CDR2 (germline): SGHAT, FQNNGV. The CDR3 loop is CASSFDRGGVGGYTF. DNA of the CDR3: TGTGCCAGCAGCTTCGACAGGGGGGGCGTTGGAGGCTACACCTTC.

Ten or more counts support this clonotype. CDR3 loop: CASSPWRDTYEQYF. The CDR3 bases are TGTGCCAGCAGCCCCTGGCGGGACACCTACGAGCAGTACTTC. The genes are TRBV11-2 and TRBJ2-7, with D possibly being TRBD1 or TRBD2 (6 bases each). V was trimmed by 5 bases and J by 2 bases, leaving 13 bases between them. Germline CDR1 and CDR2: SGHAT and FQNNGV. The CDR3 has 14 residues. Looking up the rest from reference TRBV11-2 and TRBJ2-7 gives the full variable domain: EAGVAQSPRYKIIEKRQSVAFWCNPISGHATLYWYQQILGQGPKLLIQFQNNGVVDDSQLPKDRFSAERLKGVDSTLKIQPAKLEDSAVYLCASSPWRDTYEQYFGPGTRLTVT.

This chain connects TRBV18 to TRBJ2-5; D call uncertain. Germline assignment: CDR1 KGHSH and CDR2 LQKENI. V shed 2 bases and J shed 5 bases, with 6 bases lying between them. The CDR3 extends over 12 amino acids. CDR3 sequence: CASSPRTETQYF. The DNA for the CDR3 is TGTGCCAGCTCACCAAGGACGGAGACCCAGTACTTC.

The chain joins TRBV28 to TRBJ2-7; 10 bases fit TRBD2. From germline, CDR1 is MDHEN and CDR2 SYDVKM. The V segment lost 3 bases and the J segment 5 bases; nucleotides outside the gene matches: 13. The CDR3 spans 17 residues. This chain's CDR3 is CASSFMGMLAGGHEQYF. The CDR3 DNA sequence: TGTGCCAGCAGTTTTATGGGGATGTTAGCGGGAGGACACGAGCAGTACTTC.

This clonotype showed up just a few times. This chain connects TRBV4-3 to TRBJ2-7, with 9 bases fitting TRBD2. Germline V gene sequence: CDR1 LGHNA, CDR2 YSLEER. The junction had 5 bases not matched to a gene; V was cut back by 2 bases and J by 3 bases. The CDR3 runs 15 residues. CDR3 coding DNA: TGCGCCAGCAGCCAACGGCGGGAGGGTGGCTACGAGCAGTACTTC. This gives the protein CASSQRREGGYEQYF.